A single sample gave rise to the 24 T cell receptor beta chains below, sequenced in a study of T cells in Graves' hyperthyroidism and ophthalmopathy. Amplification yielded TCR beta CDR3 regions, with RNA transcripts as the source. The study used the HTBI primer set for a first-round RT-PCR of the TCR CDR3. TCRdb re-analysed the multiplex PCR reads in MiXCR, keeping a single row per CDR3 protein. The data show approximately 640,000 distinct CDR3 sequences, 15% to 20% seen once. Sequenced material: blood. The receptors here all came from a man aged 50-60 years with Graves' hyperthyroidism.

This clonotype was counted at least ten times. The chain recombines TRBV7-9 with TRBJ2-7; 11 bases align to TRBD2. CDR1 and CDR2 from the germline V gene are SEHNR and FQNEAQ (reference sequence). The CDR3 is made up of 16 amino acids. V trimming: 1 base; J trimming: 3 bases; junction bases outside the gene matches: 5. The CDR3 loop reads CASSLDYTSGGYEQYF. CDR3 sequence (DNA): TGTGCCAGCAGCTTAGATTATACTAGCGGGGGCTACGAGCAGTACTTC.

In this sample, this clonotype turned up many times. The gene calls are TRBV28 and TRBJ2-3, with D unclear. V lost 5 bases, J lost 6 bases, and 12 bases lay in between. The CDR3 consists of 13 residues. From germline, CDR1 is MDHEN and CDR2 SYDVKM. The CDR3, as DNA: TGTGCCAGCAGTCGACCCGCTCCGGATACGCAGTATTTT. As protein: CASSRPAPDTQYF.

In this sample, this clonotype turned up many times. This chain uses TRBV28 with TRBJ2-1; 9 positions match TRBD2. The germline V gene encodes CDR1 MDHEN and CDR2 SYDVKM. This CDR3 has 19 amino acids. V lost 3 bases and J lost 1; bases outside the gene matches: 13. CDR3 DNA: TGTGCCAGCAGTTTCCCCGGCGGGAGGGCTGATTATTCCTACAATGAGCAGTTCTTC. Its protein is CASSFPGGRADYSYNEQFF.

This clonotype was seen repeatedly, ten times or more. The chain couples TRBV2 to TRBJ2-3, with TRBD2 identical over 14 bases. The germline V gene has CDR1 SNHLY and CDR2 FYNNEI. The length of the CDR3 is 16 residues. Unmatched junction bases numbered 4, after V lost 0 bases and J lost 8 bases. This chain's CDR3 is CASSEARGLAGATQYF. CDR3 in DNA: TGTGCCAGCAGTGAAGCACGGGGACTAGCGGGAGCTACGCAGTATTTT.

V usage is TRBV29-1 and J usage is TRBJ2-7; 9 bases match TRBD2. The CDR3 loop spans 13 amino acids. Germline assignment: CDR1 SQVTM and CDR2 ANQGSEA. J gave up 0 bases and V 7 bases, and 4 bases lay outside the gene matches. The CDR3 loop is CSASSGISYEQYF. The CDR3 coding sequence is TGCAGCGCTTCTAGCGGGATCTCCTACGAGCAGTACTTC.

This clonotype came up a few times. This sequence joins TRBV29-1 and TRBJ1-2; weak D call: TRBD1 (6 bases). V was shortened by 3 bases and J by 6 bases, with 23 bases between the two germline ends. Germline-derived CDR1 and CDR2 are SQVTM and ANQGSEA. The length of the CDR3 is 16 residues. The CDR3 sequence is CSVENDWGREFDGYTF. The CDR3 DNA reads TGCAGCGTTGAGAACGATTGGGGGCGGGAGTTTGATGGCTACACCTTC.

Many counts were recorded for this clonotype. This chain's CDR3 is CANSPTGVLEETQYF. CDR3 in DNA: TGTGCCAACTCACCGACAGGGGTCCTCGAAGAGACCCAGTACTTC. The V and J genes are TRBV7-9 and TRBJ2-5; 8 nucleotides line up with TRBD1. The CDR3 runs 15 residues. With V trimmed by 10 bases and J by 3 bases, 13 bases remained unmatched. Germline V CDR1 and CDR2: SEHNR, FQNEAQ (reference sequence).

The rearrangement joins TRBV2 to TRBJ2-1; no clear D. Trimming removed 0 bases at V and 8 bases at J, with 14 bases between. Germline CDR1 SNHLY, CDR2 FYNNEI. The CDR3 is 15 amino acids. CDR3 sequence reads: CASSEALVSNHEQFF. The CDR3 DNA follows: TGTGCCAGCAGTGAAGCGCTAGTATCTAACCATGAGCAGTTCTTC.

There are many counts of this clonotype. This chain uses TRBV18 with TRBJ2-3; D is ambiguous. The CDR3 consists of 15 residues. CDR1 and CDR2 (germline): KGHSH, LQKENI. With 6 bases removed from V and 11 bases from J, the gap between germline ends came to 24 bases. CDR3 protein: CASSENGLMKRMQYF. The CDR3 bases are TGTGCCAGCTCCGAAAATGGCCTAATGAAAAGGATGCAGTATTTT.

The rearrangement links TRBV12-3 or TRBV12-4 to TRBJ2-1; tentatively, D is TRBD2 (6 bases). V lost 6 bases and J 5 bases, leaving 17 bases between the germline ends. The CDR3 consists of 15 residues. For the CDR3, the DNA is TGTGCCAGCAGACTGGAGGGACTGAGTGACAATGAGCAGTTCTTC. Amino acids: CASRLEGLSDNEQFF.

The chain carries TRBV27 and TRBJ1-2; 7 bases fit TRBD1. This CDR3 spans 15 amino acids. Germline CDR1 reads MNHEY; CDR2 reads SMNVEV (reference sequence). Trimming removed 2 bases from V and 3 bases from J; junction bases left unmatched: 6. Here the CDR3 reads CASSLTGALDYGYTF. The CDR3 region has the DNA TGTGCCAGCAGTTTAACAGGGGCCCTTGACTATGGCTACACCTTC.

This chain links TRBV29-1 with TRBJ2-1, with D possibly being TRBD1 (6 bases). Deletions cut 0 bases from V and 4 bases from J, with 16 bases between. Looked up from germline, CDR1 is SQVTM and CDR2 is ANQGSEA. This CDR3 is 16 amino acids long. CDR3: CSVEDPNRVDYNEQFF. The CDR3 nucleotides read TGCAGCGTTGAAGATCCTAACAGGGTTGATTACAATGAGCAGTTCTTC.

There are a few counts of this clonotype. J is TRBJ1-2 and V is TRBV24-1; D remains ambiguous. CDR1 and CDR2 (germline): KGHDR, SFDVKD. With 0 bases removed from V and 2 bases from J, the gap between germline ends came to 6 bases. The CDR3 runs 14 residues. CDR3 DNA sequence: TGTGCCACCAGTGATTTGACAGAGAACTATGGCTACACCTTC. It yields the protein CATSDLTENYGYTF.

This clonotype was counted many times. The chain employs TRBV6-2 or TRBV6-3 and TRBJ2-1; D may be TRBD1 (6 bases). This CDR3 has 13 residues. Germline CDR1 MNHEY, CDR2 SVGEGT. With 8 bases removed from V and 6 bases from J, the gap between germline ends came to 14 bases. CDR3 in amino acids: CASGAGEFNEQFF. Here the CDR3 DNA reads TGTGCCAGCGGGGCAGGGGAGTTCAATGAGCAGTTCTTC.

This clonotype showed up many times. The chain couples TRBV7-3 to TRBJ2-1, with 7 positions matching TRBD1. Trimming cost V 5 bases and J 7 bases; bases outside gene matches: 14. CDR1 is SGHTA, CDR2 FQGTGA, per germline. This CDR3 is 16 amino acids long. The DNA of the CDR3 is TGTGCCAGCAGCCCAAGCGCCGGGACAGTGGGGAATGAGCAGTTCTTC. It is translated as CASSPSAGTVGNEQFF.

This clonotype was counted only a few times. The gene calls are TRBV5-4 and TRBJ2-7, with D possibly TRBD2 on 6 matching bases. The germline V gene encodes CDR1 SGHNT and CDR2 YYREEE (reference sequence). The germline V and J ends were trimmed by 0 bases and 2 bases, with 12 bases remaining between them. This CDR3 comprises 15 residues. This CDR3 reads CASSLAAGTAYEQYF. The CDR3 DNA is TGTGCCAGCAGCTTGGCGGCGGGAACTGCCTACGAGCAGTACTTC.

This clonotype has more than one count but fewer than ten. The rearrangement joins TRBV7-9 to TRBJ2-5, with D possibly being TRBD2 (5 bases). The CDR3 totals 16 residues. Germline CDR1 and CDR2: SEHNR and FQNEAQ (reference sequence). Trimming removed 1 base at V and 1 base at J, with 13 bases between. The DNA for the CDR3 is TGTGCCAGCAGCTTAGATTTAGCGTCCCTCCAAGAGACCCAGTACTTC. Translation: CASSLDLASLQETQYF.

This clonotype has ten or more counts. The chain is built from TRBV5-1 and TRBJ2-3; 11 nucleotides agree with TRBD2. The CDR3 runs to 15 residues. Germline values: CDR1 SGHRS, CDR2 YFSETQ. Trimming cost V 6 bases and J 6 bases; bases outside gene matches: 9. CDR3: CASTLLAGESDTQYF. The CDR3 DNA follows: TGCGCCAGCACCCTACTAGCGGGAGAGAGCGATACGCAGTATTTT.

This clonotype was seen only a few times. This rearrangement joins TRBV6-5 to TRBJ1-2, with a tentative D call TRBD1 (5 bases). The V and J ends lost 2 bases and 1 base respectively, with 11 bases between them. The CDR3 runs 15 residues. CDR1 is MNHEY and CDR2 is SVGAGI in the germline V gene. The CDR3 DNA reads TGTGCCAGCAGTTACGTGCGGGGGGGTAACTATGGCTACACCTTC. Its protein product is CASSYVRGGNYGYTF.

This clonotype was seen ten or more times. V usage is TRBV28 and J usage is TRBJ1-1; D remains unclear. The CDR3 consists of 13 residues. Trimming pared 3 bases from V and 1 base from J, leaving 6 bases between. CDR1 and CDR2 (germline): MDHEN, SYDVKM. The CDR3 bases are TGTGCCAGCAGTTTTGACGGGAACACTGAAGCTTTCTTT. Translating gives CASSFDGNTEAFF.

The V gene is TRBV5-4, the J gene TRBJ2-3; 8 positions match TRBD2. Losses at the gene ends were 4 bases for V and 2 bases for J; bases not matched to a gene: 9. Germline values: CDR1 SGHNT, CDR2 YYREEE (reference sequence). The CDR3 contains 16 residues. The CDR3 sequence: CASSPGGVTSTDTQYF. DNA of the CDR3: TGTGCCAGCAGCCCGGGGGGGGTTACCTCCACAGATACGCAGTATTTT.

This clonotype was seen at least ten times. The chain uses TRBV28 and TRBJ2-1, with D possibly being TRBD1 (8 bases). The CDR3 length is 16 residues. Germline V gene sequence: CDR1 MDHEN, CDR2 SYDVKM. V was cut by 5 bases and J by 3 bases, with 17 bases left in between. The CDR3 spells CASSPTTGEGYNEQFF. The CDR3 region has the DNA TGTGCCAGCAGTCCGACGACAGGGGAGGGCTACAATGAGCAGTTCTTC.

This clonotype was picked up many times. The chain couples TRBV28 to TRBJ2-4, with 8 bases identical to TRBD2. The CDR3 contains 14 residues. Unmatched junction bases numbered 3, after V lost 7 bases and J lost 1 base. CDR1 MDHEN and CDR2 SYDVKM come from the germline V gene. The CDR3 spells CASTPGGAKNIQYF. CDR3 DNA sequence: TGTGCCAGCACCCCGGGGGGGGCCAAAAACATTCAGTACTTC.

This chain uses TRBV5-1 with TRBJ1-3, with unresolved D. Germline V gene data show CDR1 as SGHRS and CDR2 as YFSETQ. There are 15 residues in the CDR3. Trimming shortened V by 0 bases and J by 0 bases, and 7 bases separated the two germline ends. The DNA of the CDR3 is TGCGCCAGCAGCTTGGCGGCGGCCTCTGGAAACACCATATATTTT. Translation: CASSLAAASGNTIYF.